Following are 25 T cell receptor beta chains from one sample sequenced in a study of T cell responses to AZD1222 COVID-19 vaccine. The assay was immunoSEQ multiplex PCR, and TCRdb's table has in-frame clones only and misses some. The table shows 110,000 or so clones, with about 89% occurring only once. Material: peripheral blood, obtained on day 0 of AZD1222 vaccination. The receptors stem from an adult in good health.

This clone was picked up a small number of times. The V call is TRBV21-1, the J call TRBJ1-5. TRBV21-1 is a listed pseudogene. The CDR3 has 17 amino acids. The CDR3 loop is CASSKGPGEGSNQPQHF. In DNA form, the CDR3 reads TGTGCCAGCAGCAAAGGTCCGGGGGAGGGAAGCAATCAGCCCCAGCATTTT.

This chain connects TRBV6-5 to TRBJ1-1; possible D gene TRBD1, 5 bases. The CDR3 runs 14 residues. Between the trimmed V and J ends, which lost 3 bases and 0 bases, there was a span of 8 bases. Germline CDR1 reads MNHEY; CDR2 reads SVGAGI. CDR3 nucleotide sequence: TGTGCCAGCAGTTATTGGGGGGTGAACACTGAAGCTTTCTTT. Translating it yields CASSYWGVNTEAFF.

This chain uses TRBV12-5 with TRBJ2-5, with D unresolved. V gave up 0 bases and J gave up 0 bases, with 8 bases separating them. Germline CDR1 is LGHNT and CDR2 is FRNRAP. This CDR3 is built from 15 residues. CDR3 region: CASGLVLRYQETQYF. In DNA form, the CDR3 reads TGTGCTAGTGGTTTGGTACTCCGGTACCAAGAGACCCAGTACTTC.

Here the CDR3 reads CASSLLGAGEQFF. CDR3 bases: TGTGCCAGTAGTCTACTAGGGGCGGGTGAGCAGTTCTTC. The genes are TRBV19 and TRBJ2-1; D assignment may be TRBD1 or TRBD2 (5 bases each). Trimming left V 5 bases short and J 9 bases short, with 14 bases between. CDR3 length equals 13 residues. Germline V gene data show CDR1 as LNHDA and CDR2 as SQIVND (reference sequence).

The gene calls are TRBV19 and TRBJ1-4; the D gene is possibly TRBD1 (5 bases). This CDR3 has 15 amino acids. V was clipped by 4 bases and J by 4 bases, with 13 bases between them. Germline CDR1 and CDR2: LNHDA and SQIVND (reference sequence). Here the CDR3 reads CASSTRQKHNEKLFF. The CDR3 nucleotides are TGTGCCAGTAGTACTCGACAGAAGCATAATGAAAAACTGTTTTTT.

V and J are TRBV2 and TRBJ1-6; TRBD1 aligns across 7 bases. The trim removed 7 bases at V and 6 bases at J, leaving 9 bases unmatched. The CDR3 sequence is 15 residues long. Germline lookup yields CDR1 SNHLY and CDR2 FYNNEI. This chain's CDR3 is CASNPRDSSNSPLHF. The CDR3 coding sequence is TGTGCCAGCAATCCCCGGGACAGCAGTAATTCACCCCTCCACTTT.

This clone is a singleton in its sample. The chain links TRBV5-1 to TRBJ1-2; D might be TRBD1 (6 bases). The V gene's germline CDR1 is SGHRS and CDR2 YFSETQ. This CDR3 spans 12 amino acids. Between the trimmed V and J ends, which lost 2 bases and 7 bases, there was a span of 9 bases. CDR3 amino acids: CASSFGGGGYTF. The CDR3 coding sequence is TGCGCCAGCAGCTTCGGGGGCGGTGGCTACACCTTC.

V and J are TRBV10-3 and TRBJ2-2, with 11 bases fitting TRBD2. Germline loops: CDR1 ENHRY, CDR2 SYGVKD. V trimming: 2 bases; J trimming: 7 bases; junction bases outside the gene matches: 6. The CDR3 has 16 residues. The CDR3 nucleotides are TGTGCCATCAGTGAGAGGGCTAGCGGGAGGAACGGGGAGCTGTTTTTT. Encoded protein: CAISERASGRNGELFF.

This clone is a singleton in its sample. This chain connects TRBV7-9 to TRBJ1-1, with D maybe TRBD1 (6 bases). Germline CDR1 is SEHNR and CDR2 is FQNEAQ (reference sequence). The ends were cut back, 5 bases at V and 7 bases at J, with 14 bases in the middle. This CDR3 contains 13 residues. CDR3 nucleotides: TGTGCCAGCAGCCCAATGACAGGAGGTGAAGCTTTCTTT. Translated: CASSPMTGGEAFF. Drawing the rest from reference TRBV7-9 and TRBJ1-1, the complete variable domain is DTGVSQNPRHKITKRGQNVTFRCDPISEHNRLYWYRQTLGQGPEFLTYFQNEAQLEKSRLLSDRFSAERPKGSFSTLEIQRTEQGDSAMYLCASSPMTGGEAFFGQGTRLTVV.

This clone was detected only once. Compared with germline, one end of the junction differs, possibly owing to a read error. The CDR3 region is CASSPTGLKTEAFF. The CDR3, as DNA: TGTGCCAGCAGCCCCACAGGTTTGAAGACTGAAGCTTTCTTT. The chain carries TRBV7-8 and TRBJ1-1, with a weak D call TRBD1 (5 bases). CDR1 is SGHVS, CDR2 FQNEAQ, per germline. This CDR3 has 14 residues.

The rearrangement joins TRBV30 to TRBJ2-2; no clear D gene. CDR1 and CDR2 from the germline V gene are GTSNPN and SVGIG (reference sequence). This CDR3 comprises 11 residues. V lost 2 bases and J 6 bases, leaving 4 bases between the germline ends. As DNA, the CDR3 is TGTGCCTGGAGTATTGCCGGGGAGCTGTTTTTT. It codes for CAWSIAGELFF. The whole variable domain, filled in from reference TRBV30 and TRBJ2-2, reads SQTIHQWPATLVQPVGSPLSLECTVEGTSNPNLYWYRQAAGRGLQLLFYSVGIGQISSEVPQNLSASRPQDRQFILSSKKLLLSDSGFYLCAWSIAGELFFGEGSRLTVL.

This sequence joins TRBV28 and TRBJ1-2; tentative D call: TRBD1 (6 bases). The length of the CDR3 is 13 residues. Germline assignment: CDR1 MDHEN and CDR2 SYDVKM. Trimming left V 8 bases short and J 5 bases short, with 15 bases between. CDR3 sequence (DNA): TGTGCCAGCGCTTGGGGGGGCGGGTATGGCTACACCTTC. This sequence encodes CASAWGGGYGYTF.

This clone appeared once. This chain connects TRBV9 to TRBJ1-2; tentatively, D is TRBD1 (5 bases). Germline-derived CDR1 and CDR2 are SGDLS and YYNGEE. The CDR3 consists of 13 residues. Trimming removed 4 bases at V and 9 bases at J, with 16 bases between. The CDR3 reads CASSPQGEGRYTF. In DNA form, the CDR3 reads TGTGCCAGCAGCCCCCAGGGCGAGGGTCGCTACACCTTC.

The chain has TRBV30 and TRBJ1-5; D ambiguous. Deletions cut 3 bases from V and 4 bases from J, with 13 bases between. This CDR3 region has 14 residues. Germline-derived CDR1 and CDR2 are GTSNPN and SVGIG (reference sequence). The CDR3 coding sequence is TGTGCCTGGAGGATAGGGCCGCCTAATCAGCCCCAGCATTTT. It is translated as CAWRIGPPNQPQHF.

This clone was detected only once. The V call is TRBV5-1, the J call TRBJ1-6; 8 bases line up with TRBD1. This CDR3 spans 16 amino acids. V shed 0 bases, J shed 8 bases, and the junction held 7 bases outside the gene matches. The germline CDR1 and CDR2 sequences are SGHRS and YFSETQ. In DNA, the CDR3 is TGCGCCAGCAGCTTGGGGACAGGGCGTCTCTATTCACCCCTCCACTTT. This translates into CASSLGTGRLYSPLHF.

The rearrangement uses TRBV30 and TRBJ2-7; D unresolved. Germline-derived CDR1 and CDR2 are GTSNPN and SVGIG (reference sequence). This CDR3 spans 12 amino acids. In nucleotides, the CDR3 is TGTGCATTGGTAAGGAGCTCCTACGAGCAGTACTTC. The encoded protein is CALVRSSYEQYF. The whole variable domain, filled in from reference TRBV30 and TRBJ2-7, reads SQTIHQWPATLVQPVGSPLSLECTVEGTSNPNLYWYRQAAGRGLQLLFYSVGIGQISSEVPQNLSASRPQDRQFILSSKKLLLSDSGFYLCALVRSSYEQYFGPGTRLTVT.

J is TRBJ2-1 and V is TRBV6-6; 10 bases match TRBD2. The CDR3 contains 15 residues. The V gene end was trimmed by 7 bases and the J gene end by 7 bases; junction bases not matched to a gene: 10. Germline V gene lookup returns CDR1 MNHNY and CDR2 SVGAGI (reference sequence). CDR3 loop: CASTYRGTSDNEQFF. The DNA for the CDR3 is TGTGCCAGCACCTACCGAGGGACTAGCGATAATGAGCAGTTCTTC.

The rearrangement links TRBV7-9 to TRBJ1-5; D is unclear. Germline V gene data show CDR1 as SEHNR and CDR2 as FQNEAQ (reference sequence). Deletions cut 6 bases from V and 0 bases from J, with 12 bases between. The CDR3 is 15 residues long. The CDR3 is CASSPGEASNQPQHF. The CDR3 coding sequence is TGTGCCAGCAGTCCTGGGGAGGCTAGCAATCAGCCCCAGCATTTT.

The chain carries TRBV27 and TRBJ1-2, with 8 bases matching TRBD1. V lost 0 bases, J lost 3 bases, and 12 bases stayed unmatched. CDR1 and CDR2 (germline): MNHEY, SMNVEV (reference sequence). This CDR3 comprises 18 residues. CDR3 sequence (DNA): TGTGCCAGCAGTTTATCGGGCCTCGGTAGGGGACAGGACTATGGCTACACCTTC. It translates to CASSLSGLGRGQDYGYTF.

The V call is TRBV30, the J call TRBJ2-3; D is undetermined. CDR3 length equals 14 residues. V lost 3 bases and J 6 bases, leaving 16 bases between the germline ends. CDR1 and CDR2 (germline): GTSNPN, SVGIG (reference sequence). CDR3 protein: CAWRVTQEGDTQYF. In DNA, the CDR3 is TGTGCCTGGAGAGTAACTCAGGAAGGGGATACGCAGTATTTT.

This clone is a singleton in its sample. The genes are TRBV19 and TRBJ2-7; 8 positions match TRBD1. V was pared by 6 bases and J by 3 bases, with 7 bases of the junction left unmatched. CDR3 length: 14 amino acids. Germline V gene data show CDR1 as LNHDA and CDR2 as SQIVND (reference sequence). The CDR3 reads CASRRQGKDYEQYF. The CDR3 coding sequence is TGTGCCAGTAGAAGACAGGGGAAGGACTACGAGCAGTACTTC.

The chain employs TRBV30 and TRBJ2-5; D not certain. Per germline, CDR1 GTSNPN and CDR2 SVGIG (reference sequence). This CDR3 is 14 amino acids long. V gave up 0 bases and J gave up 0 bases, with 8 bases separating them. CDR3 DNA: TGTGCCTGGAGTGTAAGTGTGTACCAAGAGACCCAGTACTTC. Translating gives CAWSVSVYQETQYF.

The rearrangement joins TRBV3-1 (or the pseudogene TRBV3-2) to TRBJ1-4, with D unresolved. V was shortened by 5 bases and J by 8 bases, with 15 bases between the two germline ends. Germline V gene lookup returns CDR1 LGHDT and CDR2 YNNKEL (reference sequence). This CDR3 has 14 amino acids. The CDR3 DNA is TGTGCCAGCAGCGTGGGTCCACGAGGCGAAAAACTGTTTTTT. Translating gives CASSVGPRGEKLFF.

This chain connects TRBV10-2 to TRBJ2-2; TRBD1 matches at 7 bases. The V and J ends lost 2 bases and 7 bases, in that order; junction bases with no gene match: 4. Germline loops: CDR1 WSHSY, CDR2 SAAADI. The CDR3 has 14 amino acids. The CDR3 loop reads CASSEDRDVGELFF. The CDR3 DNA reads as TGCGCCAGCAGTGAGGACAGGGACGTCGGGGAGCTGTTTTTT.

This chain joins TRBV4-1 and TRBJ2-5; TRBD2 agrees at 11 bases. This CDR3 is 16 amino acids long. V trimming: 0 bases; J trimming: 8 bases; junction bases outside the gene matches: 8. Germline V gene data show CDR1 as MGHRA and CDR2 as YSYEKL. The CDR3 here is CASSQEDTSGRRTQYF. The CDR3 DNA reads as TGCGCCAGCAGCCAAGAAGATACTAGCGGGAGACGAACCCAGTACTTC.